This T cell receptor (beta chain) was captured by sequencing in a study of graft-versus-host responses after intestinal transplantation. Findings and limits, study-wide: In recipient marrow, GvH clones were found, and some appeared first in ileum or blood.

Per the germline V gene, CDR1 is MNHEY and CDR2 is SMNVEV (reference sequence). This CDR3 comprises 13 residues. Trimming left V 5 bases short and J 9 bases short, with 14 bases between. Method: immunoSEQ multiplex PCR; TCRdb's copy keeps in-frame clones and lacks some. The data show 80,000 to 95,000 clones, 90% to 95% seen once. In regard to this clone: Its matching antigen is unknown.

The V and J genes are TRBV27 and TRBJ2-1, with unresolved D. This receptor was obtained from a human donor who received an intestinal transplant. This sample comprised unstimulated CD8+ T cells sorted from spleen or lymph node cells, obtained before intestinal transplant. CDR3 sequence (DNA): TGTGCCAGCAGTGAACGGGTCGCCCTTGAGCAGTTCTTC. This sequence encodes CASSERVALEQFF.